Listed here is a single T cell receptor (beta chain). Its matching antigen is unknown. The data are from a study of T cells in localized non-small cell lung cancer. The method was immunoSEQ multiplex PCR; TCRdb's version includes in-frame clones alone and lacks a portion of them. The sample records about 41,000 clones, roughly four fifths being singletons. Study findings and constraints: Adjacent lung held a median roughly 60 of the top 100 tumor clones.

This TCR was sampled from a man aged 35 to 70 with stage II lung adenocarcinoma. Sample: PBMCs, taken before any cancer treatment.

The CDR3 DNA follows: TGTGCCAGCAGTTCCCGGGACAGGAACACTGAAGCTTTCTTT. This gives the protein CASSSRDRNTEAFF. The chain couples TRBV6-5 to TRBJ1-1; 7 bases are a match to TRBD1. The CDR3 has 14 residues. Germline loops: CDR1 MNHEY, CDR2 SVGAGI. J was trimmed by 1 base and V by 4 bases; bases with no gene match: 3.